This note documents a single T cell receptor beta chain sequence. The table came from immunoSEQ multiplex PCR; TCRdb's copy has only in-frame clones and leaves some out. The data show about 130,000 clones, around nine tenths seen once. The CDR3 is made up of 15 amino acids. The V end lost 8 bases, the J end lost 5 bases, and 18 bases lay between the germline ends. Germline CDR1 and CDR2: MRHNA and SNTAGT. This sample is drawn from a study of cytomegalovirus exposure and HLA in healthy donors. On the study more broadly: The same platform was used for the 110 or so validation repertoires as for the 666 first-cohort repertoires, as reported in a later analysis.

Sequenced material: PBMCs. The origin of this receptor is a man aged 25 to 40 in good health and CMV-seronegative. The V call is TRBV6-4, the J call TRBJ2-2, with D possibly matching TRBD2 (6 bases). The CDR3 coding sequence is TGTGCCAGCCGCTCCAGGGACTCTGAGACCGGGGAGCTGTTTTTT. Amino acid sequence: CASRSRDSETGELFF.